What follows describes a single T cell receptor (beta chain). The antigen remains unidentified. Regarding time point: recipient sample about 28 days before transplant, after cytoreduction. These data originate in a study of T cell clonotyping in hematopoietic cell transplantation. Study overall: Cytoreduction preceded collection of pretransplant recipient samples. Findings and caveats of the study: No sorting was done, leaving CD4 and CD8 contributions mixed.

With 5 bases clipped from V and 2 bases from J, the junction kept 11 bases outside the gene matches. This CDR3 comprises 17 residues. CDR1 is MNHEY and CDR2 is SMNVEV in the germline V gene (reference sequence). The method was immunoSEQ multiplex PCR; TCRdb's version includes in-frame clones alone and lacks a portion of them. Of about 7,400 clones listed, about 88% are singletons. Specimen: peripheral blood mononuclear cells, collected before stem cell transplant. The source is a man in his 60s with acute myeloid leukemia. Some clones in this sample may be carry-over from other donors' samples. The rearrangement joins TRBV27 to TRBJ2-1, with 8 bases that match TRBD2. The CDR3 DNA reads TGTGCCAGCAGTCCCCGCGGGTTAGCGGGGACCTACAATGAGCAGTTCTTC. Translating gives CASSPRGLAGTYNEQFF.